The present T cell receptor (beta chain) was sequenced within a study of shared clonotypes between healthy human individuals. Germline V CDR1 and CDR2: MNHNS, SASEGT. The CDR3 is made up of 15 amino acids. Trimming cost V 5 bases and J 2 bases, with 13 bases left between them. Repertoires were generated with immunoSEQ multiplex PCR, while TCRdb's copy carries only in-frame clones and drops some. Here the sample spans some 1.5 million clones, approximately 98% being singletons. The sequenced material came from naive CD4+ T cells sorted from blood. The subset: CD45RA+ positively selected. This TCR was recovered from a man younger than 45 in good health. This chain links TRBV6-1 with TRBJ2-1; possibly TRBD1 or TRBD2 for D (5 bases each). The CDR3 spells CASSSRDGTYNEQFF. The CDR3 DNA follows: TGTGCCAGCAGTTCAAGGGACGGAACCTACAATGAGCAGTTCTTC.